The 10 T cell receptor beta chains listed next were all sequenced from one sample in a study of tumor and adjacent non-tumor tissue in lung cancer. TCRbeta libraries were built with three rounds of nested PCR, modified from ARM-PCR. TCRdb independently ran MiXCR on the multiplex PCR reads; one entry per CDR3 protein. Of 50,000 or so distinct CDR3 sequences in the sample, 74% were seen once. No cell sorting was done before RNA was extracted from the tissue. The normal lung tissue was taken more than 3 cm from the tumor edge. Sequenced: distant non-tumor lung tissue. These TCRs come from a woman aged 60-75 years with non-small cell lung cancer.

A remark on this clonotype: A much larger clone lies a single base off, so this may be a read error. The CDR3 carries no conserved terminal phenylalanine or tryptophan, so it likely arises from a read error. The chain recombines TRBV12-3 or TRBV12-4 with TRBJ2-7; TRBD2 matches 9 bases. The CDR3 covers 14 residues. Trimming removed 5 bases from V and 2 bases from J; junction bases left unmatched: 4. The CDR3 nucleotides read TGTGCCAGCAGTCTCGGACTAGCGACCTACGAGCAGTACCTC. Its protein is CASSLGLATYEQYL.

A remark on this clonotype: This may come from a read error, since a much larger clone is one base off. The chain carries TRBV5-5 and TRBJ2-5, with TRBD2 matching over 11 bases. Germline loops: CDR1 SGHKS, CDR2 YYEKEE (reference sequence). This CDR3 region has 16 residues. The CDR3 nucleotides read TGTGCCAGCAGCTTGGAGGTAGCGGGGGGGCGAGGGACCCGGTACTTC. This encodes CASSLEVAGGRGTRYF.

Details on this clonotype: A junction end diverges from the germline sequence, so it may reflect a read error. CDR3 loop: CVSWGHLNTETFF. The DNA of the CDR3 is TGTGTCAGCTGGGGACACCTGAACACTGAAACTTTCTTT. The V call is TRBV6-5, the J call TRBJ1-1; TRBD1 might be the D (6 bases). Looked up from germline, CDR1 is MNHEY and CDR2 is SVGAGI. The CDR3 has 13 amino acids.

The V gene is TRBV4-3, the J gene TRBJ2-1; no clear D gene. CDR1 and CDR2 (germline): LGHNA, YSLEER. The CDR3 has 18 amino acids. V lost 9 bases and J lost 4, with 28 bases in between. This CDR3 reads CASSFRWLETPFYNEQFF. CDR3 nucleotide sequence: TGCGCCAGTAGCTTCAGGTGGCTTGAGACGCCCTTTTACAATGAGCAGTTCTTC.

Notes on this clonotype: At one of its ends the junction is not consistent with the germline gene, which may arise from a read error. The V call is TRBV4-3, the J call TRBJ2-2; TRBD2 matches 9 bases. Per germline, CDR1 LGHNA and CDR2 YSLEER. The CDR3 contains 17 residues. DNA for the CDR3: TGCGCCAGCAGCCAACGTAGCGGGAGAGGATTCGGCGGGGAGCTGCTTTTT. This gives the protein CASSQRSGRGFGGELLF.

About this clonotype itself: One end of the junction does not line up with germline, which may come from a read error. The chain links TRBV19 to TRBJ1-5, with 7 bases aligning to TRBD1. Germline V lookup: CDR1 LNHDA, CDR2 SQIVND (reference sequence). The CDR3 contains 15 residues. Here the CDR3 DNA reads TGTGGCAGTATCGCCAAATTACAGGGGAACCAGTCCCAGCATTTT. Translation: CGSIAKLQGNQSQHF.

This sequence joins TRBV29-1 and TRBJ2-7; 9 bases agree with TRBD1. The CDR3 has 14 amino acids. Germline loops: CDR1 SQVTM, CDR2 ANQGSEA. The CDR3 spells CNIERSGTGSAQYF. CDR3 sequence (DNA): TGCAACATTGAACGTTCGGGGACAGGGAGCGCGCAGTACTTC.

In its sample, this clonotype was seen many times. This chain uses TRBV5-4 with TRBJ2-1; 12 bases fit TRBD2. V was pared by 2 bases and J by 9 bases, with 6 bases of the junction left unmatched. Germline V gives CDR1 SGHNT, CDR2 YYREEE (reference sequence). The CDR3 is made up of 15 amino acids. The CDR3 DNA reads TGTGCCAGCAGCTTCCCTAGCGGGGGGGCAGTTGAGCAGTTCTTC. Translating gives CASSFPSGGAVEQFF.

On this clonotype: One end of the junction fails to match germline, which may point to a read error. The chain couples TRBV4-1 to TRBJ2-3, with a tentative D call TRBD2 (5 bases). CDR1 is MGHRA, CDR2 YSYEKL, per germline. This CDR3 is built from 15 residues. CDR3 amino acids: CTSIQRGLSTDTQYF. For the CDR3, the DNA is TGCACCAGCATCCAAAGAGGACTCAGTACAGATACGCAGTATTTT.

This clonotype was seen a handful of times. The V gene is TRBV11-1, the J gene TRBJ2-5, with D perhaps matching TRBD1 or TRBD2 (5 bases each). Trimming left V 9 bases short and J 5 bases short, with 19 bases between. The germline CDR1 and CDR2 sequences are SGHAT and FQDESV (reference sequence). The CDR3 sequence is 14 residues long. The CDR3 DNA reads as TGTGCCAGTAGCCATCGGACACGAGGGGAGACCCAGTACTTC. As protein: CASSHRTRGETQYF. The full variable domain, with the rest looked up from reference TRBV11-1 and TRBJ2-5, is EAEVAQSPRYKITEKSQAVAFWCDPISGHATLYWYRQILGQGPELLVQFQDESVVDDSQLPKDRFSAERLKGVDSTLKIQPAELGDSAMYLCASSHRTRGETQYFGPGTRLLVL.